This note documents a single T cell receptor (beta chain) sequence. Its specificity is unknown. The sample is drawn from a study of vaccination effects on CD4 cells after COVID-19. TCRdb's table, derived via immunoSEQ multiplex PCR, lists solely in-frame clones and lacks some. The sample lists 40,000 or so clones, 82% seen once, with about 2.7% in the top ten. General study results and limits: Whether induced by infection or by vaccine, clones showed marked clonal contraction late after vaccination.

Isolating CD4+ T cells followed approximately nine days of culture. On both days 3 and 7, half of the culture medium was replaced with IL-2 medium. This sample comprised CD4+ T cells from PBMCs cultured without peptide, obtained before COVID-19 vaccination. The clonotype originates from a human donor who received a COVID-19 vaccine.

The CDR3 DNA reads TGTGCCAGCAGCTTAGGACAGGGGGTTTACGAGCAGTACGTC. Its translation is CASSLGQGVYEQYV. The gene calls are TRBV7-9 and TRBJ2-7; 9 positions agree with TRBD1. V shed 1 base and J 4 bases; nucleotides not matched to a gene: 2. Germline-derived CDR1 and CDR2 are SEHNR and FQNEAQ (reference sequence). The CDR3 spans 14 residues.